Presented here are 30 T cell receptor beta chains from one specimen sequenced in a study of blood T cell repertoires in COVID-19. Produced via immunoSEQ multiplex PCR; TCRdb's table is partial and in-frame only. The table records about 220,000 clones, around 83% of them present only once. The sequenced sample was peripheral blood. The receptors were sampled from a woman in her 70s with COVID-19, enrolled during active disease.

This clone has a count of ten or more. Other DNA sequences in the sample encode the same CDR3. V is TRBV5-1 and J is TRBJ1-5, with TRBD1 identical over 11 bases. The CDR3 has 15 residues. Trimming took 4 bases from V and 6 from J; bases not matched to a gene: 6. The germline CDR1 and CDR2 sequences are SGHRS and YFSETQ. The CDR3 nucleotides are TGCGCCAGCAGCCCCGGACAGGGGGCTCTTCAGCCCCAGCATTTT. Protein product: CASSPGQGALQPQHF. Using reference TRBV5-1 and TRBJ1-5 for the parts outside the CDR3, the full variable domain is KAGVTQTPRYLIKTRGQQVTLSCSPISGHRSVSWYQQTPGQGLQFLFEYFSETQRNKGNFPGRFSGRQFSNSRSEMNVSTLELGDSALYLCASSPGQGALQPQHFGDGTRLSIL.

As to this clone: The conserved final phenylalanine or tryptophan is absent from the CDR3, which likely points to a read error. The limits of the CDR3 on the DNA are not certain, so only TCRdb's listed CDR3 is given. The chain combines TRBV21-1 with TRBJ1-2; TRBD1 was called by the table and not checked on the DNA. TRBV21-1 is designated a pseudogene. Ends included, the CDR3 has 13 residues. The CDR3 protein is CASGEVDRQTTLD.

The chain has TRBV19 and TRBJ2-3; 9 nucleotides match TRBD2. CDR3 size: 16 residues. Germline-derived CDR1 and CDR2 are LNHDA and SQIVND (reference sequence). Trimming at V came to 3 bases and at J to 5 bases, leaving 9 bases not matched to a gene. The CDR3 loop reads CASSISAGGVLDTQYF. Here the CDR3 DNA reads TGTGCCAGTAGTATTTCGGCGGGAGGGGTCCTAGATACGCAGTATTTT.

V usage is TRBV20-1 and J usage is TRBJ2-7, with TRBD1 matching over 8 bases. The CDR3 sequence is 14 residues long. J gave up 5 bases and V 3 bases, and 9 bases lay outside the gene matches. Germline V gene data show CDR1 as DFQATT and CDR2 as SNEGSKA (reference sequence). The CDR3 protein is CSASLRTGTHEQYF. The CDR3 region has the DNA TGCAGTGCTAGTCTACGGACAGGGACCCACGAGCAGTACTTC.

This clone was counted many times. The rearrangement uses TRBV6-2 or TRBV6-3 and TRBJ1-5; tentatively, D is TRBD1 (5 bases). CDR3 length: 15 amino acids. The germline V and J ends were trimmed by 3 bases and 5 bases, with 14 bases remaining between them. Germline loops: CDR1 MNHEY, CDR2 SVGEGT. The CDR3 DNA follows: TGTGCCAGCAGTTATTCCTACTCCAGGGATCAGCCCCAGCATTTT. Translating gives CASSYSYSRDQPQHF.

The V and J genes are TRBV19 and TRBJ2-7, with 7 bases lining up with TRBD1. The V and J ends lost 6 bases and 2 bases, in that order; junction bases with no gene match: 4. CDR1 LNHDA and CDR2 SQIVND come from the germline V gene (reference sequence). The CDR3 spans 13 residues. The CDR3: CASRGTATYEQYF. The CDR3 nucleotides read TGTGCCAGTAGAGGGACAGCTACCTACGAGCAGTACTTC.

The chain joins TRBV5-1 to TRBJ1-1, with a tentative D call TRBD1 (6 bases). The germline gives CDR1 SGHRS, CDR2 YFSETQ. This CDR3 is 14 amino acids long. Trimming removed 4 bases at V and 1 base at J, with 11 bases between. The CDR3 DNA reads TGCGCCAGCAGCCAAGGGGGACGGAACACTGAAGCTTTCTTT. Translating gives CASSQGGRNTEAFF.

The chain is built from TRBV9 and TRBJ2-5; 12 bases match TRBD2. V shed 0 bases and J 5 bases; nucleotides not matched to a gene: 11. The CDR3 is 18 amino acids. Germline CDR1 and CDR2: SGDLS and YYNGEE. CDR3 bases: TGTGCCAGCAGCGTAGCCCCTCTAGCGGGAGGGCCACGCGAGACCCAGTACTTC. Amino acid sequence: CASSVAPLAGGPRETQYF.

This chain connects TRBV7-9 to TRBJ2-1, with 9 nucleotides matching TRBD2. The germline V gene encodes CDR1 SEHNR and CDR2 FQNEAQ (reference sequence). The CDR3 runs to 14 residues. Trimming removed 5 bases from V and 5 bases from J; junction bases left unmatched: 4. CDR3 DNA sequence: TGTGCCAGCAGCCTGACTAGCGGACACAATGAGCAGTTCTTC. Protein sequence: CASSLTSGHNEQFF.

The chain uses TRBV6-5 and TRBJ2-4; no definite D call. Trimming pared 8 bases from V and 4 bases from J, leaving 6 bases between. CDR1 MNHEY and CDR2 SVGAGI come from the germline V gene. The CDR3 runs 11 residues. The CDR3, as DNA: TGTGCCAGCGGCAAAAAAAACATTCAGTACTTC. This codes for CASGKKNIQYF.

V is TRBV5-1 and J is TRBJ2-3; 8 nucleotides agree with TRBD2. Germline V gene lookup returns CDR1 SGHRS and CDR2 YFSETQ. The length of the CDR3 is 14 residues. Unmatched junction bases numbered 6, after V lost 6 bases and J lost 3 bases. CDR3 in amino acids: CASNPGLATDTQYF. CDR3 in DNA: TGCGCCAGCAACCCAGGACTAGCAACAGATACGCAGTATTTT.

This clone was recorded only once. This chain connects TRBV28 to TRBJ2-7; the match to TRBD1 covers 7 bases. Germline loops: CDR1 MDHEN, CDR2 SYDVKM. V shed 3 bases and J 0 bases; nucleotides not matched to a gene: 5. This CDR3 region has 15 residues. CDR3 nucleotide sequence: TGTGCCAGCAGTTTCAGCAGGGGGAGCTCCTACGAGCAGTACTTC. This encodes CASSFSRGSSYEQYF.

CDR3 residues: CASSALGSGRTADTQYF. DNA for the CDR3: TGTGCCAGCTCAGCCCTGGGTAGCGGGAGGACTGCAGATACGCAGTATTTT. The rearrangement joins TRBV18 to TRBJ2-3; TRBD2 matches at 10 bases. The CDR3 covers 17 residues. V lost 5 bases, J lost 4 bases, and 12 bases stayed unmatched. Germline values: CDR1 KGHSH, CDR2 LQKENI.

This clone was picked up a small number of times. The same CDR3 arises from other DNA sequences in this sample as well. V gene TRBV28 combines with J gene TRBJ2-7; perhaps TRBD2 as D (6 bases). The ends were cut back, 3 bases at V and 2 bases at J, with 8 bases in the middle. This CDR3 spans 13 amino acids. CDR1 MDHEN and CDR2 SYDVKM come from the germline V gene. The DNA for the CDR3 is TGTGCCAGCAGTTTCGGGGGACCCTACGAGCAGTACTTC. Translation gives CASSFGGPYEQYF.

The genes are TRBV30 and TRBJ1-2; D is possibly TRBD1 (5 bases). The V gene lost 0 bases and the J gene lost 4 bases, with 12 bases spanning the gap. Germline assignment: CDR1 GTSNPN and CDR2 SVGIG (reference sequence). This CDR3 region has 14 residues. Written as DNA, the CDR3 is TGTGCCTGGAGTGTACGGGGCGGGGGCTATGGCTACACCTTC. Protein: CAWSVRGGGYGYTF. Full variable domain (missing parts from reference TRBV30 and TRBJ1-2): SQTIHQWPATLVQPVGSPLSLECTVEGTSNPNLYWYRQAAGRGLQLLFYSVGIGQISSEVPQNLSASRPQDRQFILSSKKLLLSDSGFYLCAWSVRGGGYGYTFGSGTRLTVV.

The chain recombines TRBV11-2 with TRBJ2-2; 8 nucleotides align to TRBD2. The ends lost 5 bases at V and 8 bases at J; junction bases unmatched: 19. Per germline, CDR1 SGHAT and CDR2 FQNNGV. The CDR3 spans 18 residues. The DNA of the CDR3 is TGTGCCAGCAGCCCAACTCAGCTAGCGGGTCATCAGAGGGGGGAGCTGTTTTTT. This codes for CASSPTQLAGHQRGELFF.

The V and J genes are TRBV27 and TRBJ2-7; 9 nucleotides match TRBD2. V was clipped by 1 base and J by 6 bases; unmatched bases: 16. The CDR3 sequence is 18 residues long. Germline CDR1 MNHEY, CDR2 SMNVEV (reference sequence). The CDR3 here is CASSLLVGSIAGASEQYF. The CDR3 DNA follows: TGTGCCAGCAGTTTATTGGTAGGGAGCATAGCGGGAGCCTCCGAGCAGTACTTC.

A few counts support this clone. The CDR3 DNA follows: TGTGCCAGCAGTTTAGGGACAGGGGCAAGCTACACCTTC. Amino acid sequence: CASSLGTGASYTF. This chain links TRBV6-6 with TRBJ1-2; 10 nucleotides match TRBD1. Germline CDR1 and CDR2: MNHNY and SVGAGI (reference sequence). V dropped 4 bases and J dropped 9; count of bases not matched to a gene: 5. The CDR3 length is 13 residues.

This clone was seen once. V gene TRBV6-4 combines with J gene TRBJ1-2; 8 bases fit TRBD1. The CDR3 consists of 15 residues. The trim removed 4 bases at V and 7 bases at J, leaving 11 bases unmatched. Germline V gene sequence: CDR1 MRHNA, CDR2 SNTAGT. The CDR3 here is CASSASSGGVRGYTF. The CDR3 DNA reads TGTGCCAGCAGTGCTTCGTCAGGGGGCGTGCGTGGCTACACCTTC.

This clone showed up just a few times. This CDR3 reads CASSTDMNTEAFF. The CDR3 bases are TGTGCCAGCAGCACAGATATGAACACTGAAGCTTTCTTT. The V and J genes are TRBV2 and TRBJ1-1; no firm D call. V dropped 6 bases and J dropped 0 bases, with 8 bases sitting between them. The V gene's germline CDR1 is SNHLY and CDR2 FYNNEI. This CDR3 contains 13 residues.

This chain links TRBV2 with TRBJ2-5, with 7 bases lining up with TRBD1. The CDR3 totals 15 residues. V gave up 1 base and J gave up 7 bases; unmatched junction bases: 9. Germline values: CDR1 SNHLY, CDR2 FYNNEI. The CDR3: CASSEEQGQLLTQYF. The CDR3 bases are TGTGCCAGCAGTGAAGAACAGGGGCAGTTATTGACCCAGTACTTC.

The chain links TRBV28 to TRBJ2-7; a possible D gene is TRBD2 (6 bases). Per the germline V gene, CDR1 is MDHEN and CDR2 is SYDVKM. The CDR3 consists of 15 residues. Trimming left V 4 bases short and J 0 bases short, with 13 bases between. The CDR3 sequence is CASSWGTSSSYEQYF. As DNA, the CDR3 is TGTGCCAGCAGTTGGGGGACTTCTAGCTCCTACGAGCAGTACTTC.

This chain links TRBV18 with TRBJ2-5, with D hard to call. The CDR3 length is 12 residues. Trimming left V 9 bases short and J 5 bases short, with 13 bases between. Germline CDR1 and CDR2: KGHSH and LQKENI. The CDR3 DNA is TGTGCCAGTAGAGGTGATCAGGAGACCCAGTACTTC. This sequence encodes CASRGDQETQYF.

CDR3 loop: CASSLAPYGGQASSGNTIYF. CDR3 nucleotides: TGCGCCAGCAGCTTGGCCCCTTATGGAGGACAGGCGAGCTCTGGAAACACCATATATTTT. The chain recombines TRBV5-1 with TRBJ1-3; 7 bases are a match to TRBD1. The V and J ends lost 0 bases and 0 bases, in that order; junction bases with no gene match: 15. This CDR3 is 20 amino acids long. In germline, CDR1 is SGHRS, CDR2 YFSETQ.

V gene TRBV10-3 combines with J gene TRBJ2-1; no definite D call. Trimming took 6 bases from V and 5 from J, leaving 8 bases between them. The CDR3 is 12 residues long. The germline CDR1 and CDR2 sequences are ENHRY and SYGVKD. CDR3 region: CAISLLNNEQFF. The CDR3 DNA is TGTGCCATCAGCCTGCTAAACAATGAGCAGTTCTTC.

This clone has more than one count but fewer than ten. Within the sample, other DNA sequences also encode this same CDR3. The gene calls are TRBV19 and TRBJ2-3; tentatively, D is TRBD1 (6 bases). There are 15 residues in the CDR3. Deletions cut 3 bases from V and 3 bases from J, with 13 bases between. Germline CDR1 LNHDA, CDR2 SQIVND (reference sequence). The CDR3, as DNA: TGTGCCAGTAGTATGGGGGCAGGGTTGACAGATACGCAGTATTTT. It translates to CASSMGAGLTDTQYF.

This clone was counted only a few times. The chain has TRBV6-4 and TRBJ2-3, with 8 positions matching TRBD1. Unmatched junction bases numbered 4, after V lost 1 base and J lost 1 base. The CDR3 loop spans 16 amino acids. Germline V lookup: CDR1 MRHNA, CDR2 SNTAGT. CDR3 nucleotide sequence: TGTGCCAGCAGTGACTGGGACAGGAGACGCACAGATACGCAGTATTTT. Translation: CASSDWDRRRTDTQYF.

In DNA, the CDR3 is TGTGCCAGCTTTCCTGAAGCCGTCTCACCCCTCCACTTT. Translation gives CASFPEAVSPLHF. The chain is built from TRBV2 and TRBJ1-6; D unresolved. This CDR3 has 13 residues. Germline-derived CDR1 and CDR2 are SNHLY and FYNNEI. Trimming shortened V by 8 bases and J by 10 bases, and 15 bases separated the two germline ends.

V is TRBV3-1 (or the pseudogene TRBV3-2) and J is TRBJ1-1, with D possibly TRBD1 on 5 matching bases. This CDR3 region has 12 residues. CDR1 and CDR2 from the germline V gene are LGHDT and YNNKEL (reference sequence). V was shortened by 5 bases and J by 8 bases, with 12 bases between the two germline ends. The DNA of the CDR3 is TGTGCCAGCAGCTGGGGCAGCACCGAAGCTTTCTTT. As protein: CASSWGSTEAFF.

The chain couples TRBV18 to TRBJ1-1; D not certain. Per the germline V gene, CDR1 is KGHSH and CDR2 is LQKENI. Trimming left V 6 bases short and J 1 base short, with 9 bases between. The CDR3 loop spans 13 amino acids. In DNA, the CDR3 is TGTGCCAGCTCCCGCTCAGAGAACACTGAAGCTTTCTTT. Encoded protein: CASSRSENTEAFF.